Sequencing of this T cell receptor beta chain was carried out in a study of siplizumab effects on memory and regulatory T cells. CDR3 length: 12 residues. In germline, CDR1 is SGHRS, CDR2 YFSETQ. The V end was cut by 0 bases, the J end by 6 bases, with 3 bases between. About this clone: Its antigen remains unidentified.

Per sample, some 10^5 TCR templates were assayed. This table comes from immunoSEQ multiplex PCR, and its TCRdb copy is limited to in-frame clones, with some not included. The top ten clones hold roughly 1.4% of a sample with under 140,000 clones, 92% of them seen once. Study-wide points: To unstimulated subsets, only a minor fraction of alloreactive clones could be mapped. With siplizumab, Treg-derived clones averaged approximately 69% of mappable alloreactive CD4+ clones, versus less than 35% in controls. Apparently key alloresponse contributors, naive T cells also seemed more diverse than memory cells.

Sample: CD4+ T cells sorted from blood. J is TRBJ1-4 and V is TRBV5-1; no reliable D call. The TCR was taken from a human donor in good health. The CDR3 sequence is CASSLGDEKLFF. As DNA, the CDR3 is TGCGCCAGCAGCTTGGGGGATGAAAAACTGTTTTTT.